This TCR beta chain was recovered during a study of cytomegalovirus exposure and HLA in healthy donors. Study-level results: Clusters of TCRs from the first cohort tended to co-occur in the 120 or so validation repertoires (as a later analysis found). Most TCR sequences were rare, but some public TCRs occurred in many donors.

Worth noting for this clone: The antigen is not known.

Method: immunoSEQ multiplex PCR; TCRdb's copy keeps in-frame clones and lacks some. The sample carries some 250,000 clones, around 91% recorded once. The CDR3 consists of 15 residues. Trimming cost V 0 bases and J 7 bases, with 15 bases left between them. CDR1 is MNHNY, CDR2 SVGAGI, per germline (reference sequence). Sequencing was done on a sample of PBMCs. The J gene is TRBJ1-2, the V gene TRBV6-6, with D tentatively TRBD1 (5 bases). This receptor was taken from a woman in her late teens or twenties in good health and CMV-seronegative. In DNA, the CDR3 is TGTGCCAGCAGTTACTCAGTCCCAGGGATAAGTGGCTACACCTTC. This sequence encodes CASSYSVPGISGYTF.